The next 25 T cell receptor beta chains were all read from a single sample in a study of neurological immune-mediated disorders. TCRdb re-analysed the 5' RACE reads in MiXCR, keeping a single row per CDR3 protein. In the table there are some 60,000 distinct CDR3 sequences, about 10% of which are singletons. Time point reported: longitudinal time-point 1 (baseline). Sequenced sample: PBMCs. Every receptor here comes from a male donor with HTLV-1-associated myelopathy (HAM/TSP).

This clonotype was detected ten times or more. The chain is built from TRBV6-5 and TRBJ2-5; 12 bases agree with TRBD2. V shed 7 bases and J 3 bases; nucleotides not matched to a gene: 12. The germline V gene has CDR1 MNHEY and CDR2 SVGAGI. The CDR3 is 17 residues long. In DNA, the CDR3 is TGTGCCAGCAATAAAAGGGCTAGCGGGGGGGCCGAAGAGACCCAGTACTTC. It is translated as CASNKRASGGAEETQYF.

The J gene is TRBJ2-3, the V gene TRBV20-1; tentatively, D is TRBD2 (5 bases). The V and J ends lost 3 bases and 3 bases respectively, with 10 bases between them. This CDR3 contains 13 residues. In germline, CDR1 is DFQATT, CDR2 SNEGSKA (reference sequence). The CDR3, as DNA: TGCAGTGCTAGGGACTCCCTAACAGATACGCAGTATTTT. It codes for CSARDSLTDTQYF.

There are many counts of this clonotype. The rearrangement uses TRBV7-2 and TRBJ2-1, with 11 bases fitting TRBD2. Losses at the gene ends were 11 bases for V and 9 bases for J; bases not matched to a gene: 12. The CDR3 sequence is 14 residues long. Per germline, CDR1 SGHTA and CDR2 FQGNSA. The CDR3 loop reads CASQSGTSGAEQFF. The CDR3 DNA is TGTGCCTCGCAGTCCGGGACTAGCGGCGCTGAGCAGTTCTTC. The whole variable domain, filled in from reference TRBV7-2 and TRBJ2-1, reads GAGVSQSPSNKVTEKGKDVELRCDPISGHTALYWYRQSLGQGLEFLIYFQGNSAPDKSGLPSDRFSAERTGGSVSTLTIQRTQQEDSAVYLCASQSGTSGAEQFFGPGTRLTVL.

In its sample, this clonotype was seen many times. The V call is TRBV5-1, the J call TRBJ1-6; the match to TRBD1 covers 9 bases. CDR1 is SGHRS, CDR2 YFSETQ, per germline. CDR3 size: 14 residues. After removal of 3 bases from V and 10 bases from J, the junction contained 5 bases not matched to a gene. The CDR3 reads CASSSGQGFSPLHF. CDR3 nucleotide sequence: TGCGCCAGCAGCTCCGGACAGGGGTTCTCACCCCTCCACTTT.

Of note for this clonotype: With a much larger clone just one base away, this may be a read error. The chain carries TRBV15 and TRBJ2-4; a possible D gene is TRBD1 (6 bases). The CDR3 runs to 15 residues. CDR1 is LNHNV, CDR2 YYDKDF, per germline (reference sequence). V gave up 7 bases and J gave up 2 bases, with 15 bases separating them. The CDR3 loop is CATKTGIATKNIQYF. DNA for the CDR3: TGTGCCACCAAAACAGGGATCGCTACCAAAAACATTCAGTACTTC.

This clonotype was observed at least ten times. The V and J genes are TRBV5-1 and TRBJ1-1; a weak D match, TRBD1 (5 bases). Deletions cut 5 bases from V and 6 bases from J, with 20 bases between. The V gene's germline CDR1 is SGHRS and CDR2 YFSETQ. The CDR3 has 15 residues. The CDR3 DNA sequence: TGCGCCAGCAGGATAGGGACGGCCCCGGCCCCTGAAGCTTTCTTT. Translation: CASRIGTAPAPEAFF.

This clonotype was recorded at least ten times. The CDR3 bases are TGTGCCAGCTGTCGGGACATAAATCAGGAGCAGTACTTC. As protein: CASCRDINQEQYF. This chain connects TRBV6-5 to TRBJ2-7, with D possibly TRBD1 on 6 matching bases. This CDR3 region has 13 residues. Germline V gene lookup returns CDR1 MNHEY and CDR2 SVGAGI. The germline V and J ends were trimmed by 8 bases and 7 bases, with 18 bases remaining between them.

This clonotype appeared many times. V gene TRBV20-1 combines with J gene TRBJ1-1; no definite D call. The V end was cut by 5 bases, the J end by 2 bases, with 15 bases between. CDR1 is DFQATT and CDR2 is SNEGSKA in the germline V gene (reference sequence). This CDR3 is 14 amino acids long. The CDR3 sequence: CSAPVSISNTEAFF. The CDR3 DNA reads as TGCAGTGCTCCCGTGTCCATTTCCAACACTGAAGCTTTCTTT.

Only a few counts were recorded for this clonotype. This chain links TRBV18 with TRBJ2-7; D is undetermined. The CDR3 extends over 14 amino acids. Germline assignment: CDR1 KGHSH and CDR2 LQKENI. Trimming stripped 3 bases from V and 4 bases from J, with 13 bases between. The CDR3 spells CASSPQAADYEQYF. DNA of the CDR3: TGTGCCAGCTCACCCCAGGCGGCAGATTACGAGCAGTACTTC.

This clonotype was seen many times. The V and J genes are TRBV7-9 and TRBJ1-2, with TRBD1 matching over 12 bases. Germline CDR1 and CDR2: SEHNR and FQNEAQ (reference sequence). The CDR3 is 18 amino acids. V gave up 5 bases and J gave up 2 bases; unmatched junction bases: 12. The CDR3 reads CASSPWDRGLRANYGYTF. CDR3 nucleotide sequence: TGTGCCAGCAGCCCATGGGACAGGGGGCTAAGGGCGAACTATGGCTACACCTTC.

This clonotype was seen repeatedly, ten times or more. The V and J genes are TRBV7-2 and TRBJ2-7; D could derive from TRBD1 or TRBD2 (5 bases each). The CDR3 covers 16 residues. Trimming shortened V by 0 bases and J by 0 bases, and 12 bases separated the two germline ends. Germline values: CDR1 SGHTA, CDR2 FQGNSA. The CDR3 loop reads CASSLAEGRRSYEQYF. DNA for the CDR3: TGTGCCAGCAGCTTAGCCGAGGGACGCCGCTCCTACGAGCAGTACTTC.

This clonotype was observed at least ten times. V gene TRBV2 combines with J gene TRBJ2-3, with D hard to call. The ends were cut back, 6 bases at V and 5 bases at J, with 9 bases in the middle. The germline V gene has CDR1 SNHLY and CDR2 FYNNEI. The CDR3 loop spans 12 amino acids. The CDR3 loop reads CASRERIDTQYF. DNA of the CDR3: TGTGCCAGCAGAGAGAGGATAGATACGCAGTATTTT.

There are many counts of this clonotype. The chain couples TRBV20-1 to TRBJ1-2; tentatively, D is TRBD1 (6 bases). Trimming took off 5 bases at V and 4 bases at J, with 17 bases between the two ends. CDR3 length equals 14 residues. The germline V gene has CDR1 DFQATT and CDR2 SNEGSKA (reference sequence). As DNA, the CDR3 is TGCAGTGCTGGTCTACAAGGACAGTCCTATGGCTACACCTTC. Translation gives CSAGLQGQSYGYTF.

The chain is built from TRBV20-1 and TRBJ2-7; D call uncertain. V shed 4 bases and J shed 3 bases, with 10 bases lying between them. The V gene's germline CDR1 is DFQATT and CDR2 SNEGSKA (reference sequence). The CDR3 loop spans 12 amino acids. The CDR3 coding sequence is TGCAGTGCTACCTTGACGGTCTACGAGCAGTACTTC. Translated, it gives CSATLTVYEQYF.

This clonotype was seen ten or more times. The chain uses TRBV11-3 and TRBJ1-1; 8 bases fit TRBD1. V was pared by 5 bases and J by 5 bases, with 7 bases of the junction left unmatched. This CDR3 has 14 amino acids. CDR1 SGHNT and CDR2 YENEEA come from the germline V gene. CDR3 DNA: TGTGCCAGCAGCCGACAGGGGATGGGGACTGAAGCTTTCTTT. Protein product: CASSRQGMGTEAFF.

This clonotype was seen at least ten times. The CDR3 sequence is CASTRRSDSSYNSPLHF. CDR3 coding DNA: TGTGCCAGCACCCGCCGGTCGGACAGCTCCTATAATTCACCCCTCCACTTT. This chain uses TRBV3-1 with TRBJ1-6, with D perhaps matching TRBD1 (6 bases). Trimming removed 7 bases at V and 0 bases at J, with 16 bases between. Looked up from germline, CDR1 is LGHDT and CDR2 is YNNKEL (reference sequence). The CDR3 is 17 residues long.

This rearrangement joins TRBV7-2 to TRBJ2-1; TRBD2 aligns across 8 bases. The CDR3 loop spans 18 amino acids. Germline lookup yields CDR1 SGHTA and CDR2 FQGNSA. V dropped 2 bases and J dropped 7; count of bases not matched to a gene: 16. The CDR3: CASSLQPTIAGMGNEQFF. The CDR3 DNA reads as TGTGCCAGCAGCTTACAGCCTACTATAGCGGGGATGGGGAATGAGCAGTTCTTC.

This chain links TRBV20-1 with TRBJ2-7, with a weak D call TRBD1 (5 bases). The germline V and J ends were trimmed by 1 base and 3 bases, with 13 bases remaining between them. This CDR3 is built from 14 residues. Germline CDR1 is DFQATT and CDR2 is SNEGSKA (reference sequence). The CDR3 DNA is TGCAGTGCTAGAGTCCAGGGAACCCTCTACGAGCAGTACTTC. Its protein is CSARVQGTLYEQYF.

The table lists this clonotype with many counts. The chain is built from TRBV7-8 and TRBJ1-1; perhaps TRBD1 as D (6 bases). The CDR3 is 14 amino acids. CDR1 SGHVS and CDR2 FQNEAQ come from the germline V gene. V was cut by 5 bases and J by 5 bases, with 15 bases left in between. The CDR3 reads CASSRAGGYTEAFF. The CDR3 region has the DNA TGTGCCAGCAGCCGCGCGGGGGGCTATACTGAAGCTTTCTTT.

The V gene is TRBV5-1, the J gene TRBJ2-7; D is perhaps TRBD1 or TRBD2 (5 bases each). This CDR3 has 15 residues. CDR1 SGHRS and CDR2 YFSETQ come from the germline V gene. The V gene lost 0 bases and the J gene lost 5 bases, with 15 bases spanning the gap. The CDR3 loop reads CASSLAAGSLDEQYF. DNA of the CDR3: TGCGCCAGCAGCTTGGCTGCAGGGAGTCTGGACGAGCAGTACTTC.

The rearrangement links TRBV19 to TRBJ2-3; TRBD2 aligns across 13 bases. V was pared by 6 bases and J by 6 bases, with 9 bases of the junction left unmatched. CDR1 is LNHDA and CDR2 is SQIVND in the germline V gene (reference sequence). The CDR3 spans 16 residues. The CDR3 is CASSRRLAGGVDTQYF. In DNA form, the CDR3 reads TGTGCCAGTAGCCGCCGACTAGCGGGGGGCGTTGATACGCAGTATTTT.

This clonotype came up many times. The chain recombines TRBV5-1 with TRBJ2-6; D may be TRBD1 or TRBD2 (5 bases each). Trimming removed 7 bases at V and 4 bases at J, with 18 bases between. Germline V lookup: CDR1 SGHRS, CDR2 YFSETQ. There are 16 residues in the CDR3. The CDR3 region is CASRLGTLPGANVLTF. The CDR3 bases are TGCGCCAGCCGTCTGGGGACCCTGCCAGGGGCCAACGTCCTGACTTTC.

The sample holds many counts of this clonotype. The chain recombines TRBV29-1 with TRBJ1-1; no clear D. The CDR3 sequence is 13 residues long. From germline, CDR1 is SQVTM and CDR2 ANQGSEA. V lost 5 bases to trimming and J lost 1 base, with 11 bases between them. This CDR3 is CSVLPGENTEAFF. As DNA, the CDR3 is TGCAGCGTTCTACCTGGAGAGAACACTGAAGCTTTCTTT. The full variable domain, its missing parts supplied by reference TRBV29-1 and TRBJ1-1, is SAVISQKPSRDICQRGTSLTIQCQVDSQVTMMFWYRQQPGQSLTLIATANQGSEATYESGFVIDKFPISRPNLTFSTLTVSNMSPEDSSIYLCSVLPGENTEAFFGQGTRLTVV.

This clonotype was recorded many times. The CDR3 loop is CASSVDQGGETQYF. In nucleotides, the CDR3 is TGTGCCAGCAGCGTAGATCAGGGGGGTGAGACCCAGTACTTC. The chain combines TRBV9 with TRBJ2-5, with D possibly matching TRBD1 (7 bases). Germline V lookup: CDR1 SGDLS, CDR2 YYNGEE. V lost 0 bases and J 5 bases, leaving 11 bases between the germline ends. CDR3 size: 14 residues.

The chain carries TRBV18 and TRBJ1-2; 7 bases are a match to TRBD1. Trimming cost V 3 bases and J 0 bases; bases outside gene matches: 10. This CDR3 region has 17 residues. Per the germline V gene, CDR1 is KGHSH and CDR2 is LQKENI. The CDR3: CASSPGQPVGANYGYTF. Written as DNA, the CDR3 is TGTGCCAGCTCACCGGGACAGCCTGTGGGCGCTAACTATGGCTACACCTTC.